The 15 T cell receptor beta chains reported below all come from one sample, sequenced in a study of CD8+ T cells in alopecia areata. Treatment denoted: oral pan-JAK inhibitor, 5-10 mg twice daily. TCR sequencing used cDNA made by reverse transcription of extracted RNA. The assay was immunoSEQ multiplex PCR, and TCRdb's table has in-frame clones only and misses some. The table shows more than 110,000 clones, with 45% to 60% occurring only once. This specimen was CD8+ T cells sorted from blood, taken at week 4, from a patient treated with tofacitinib. The receptors derive from a human donor with alopecia areata.

This chain links TRBV9 with TRBJ2-1, with 12 nucleotides matching TRBD1. From germline, CDR1 is SGDLS and CDR2 YYNGEE. Unmatched junction bases numbered 12, after V lost 0 bases and J lost 8 bases. The CDR3 has 18 amino acids. This CDR3 is CASSVAWLGTGGADEQFF. In DNA, the CDR3 is TGTGCCAGCAGCGTAGCTTGGTTGGGGACAGGGGGCGCGGATGAGCAGTTCTTC.

This chain uses TRBV5-1 with TRBJ2-7, with a weak D call TRBD1 (6 bases). CDR3 length equals 17 residues. Per the germline V gene, CDR1 is SGHRS and CDR2 is YFSETQ. With 5 bases removed from V and 5 bases from J, the gap between germline ends came to 26 bases. The CDR3 protein is CASSPGDNRVFLDEQYF. For the CDR3, the DNA is TGCGCCAGCAGTCCAGGGGACAACAGGGTTTTTTTAGACGAGCAGTACTTC.

With respect to this clone: An end of the junction does not agree with germline; a read error may underlie this. V is TRBV7-7 and J is TRBJ2-7, with 8 bases identical to TRBD2. CDR3 length equals 13 residues. CDR1 and CDR2 from the germline V gene are SSHAT and FNYEAQ (reference sequence). CDR3 loop: CASSAGLAYEQYF. The CDR3 nucleotides are TGTGCTAGCAGTGCGGGACTAGCCTACGAGCAGTACTTC.

This clone was seen a few times. The V gene is TRBV18, the J gene TRBJ2-1; 13 bases map to TRBD2. The germline V gene has CDR1 KGHSH and CDR2 LQKENI. This CDR3 contains 17 residues. The V gene end was trimmed by 3 bases and the J gene end by 8 bases; junction bases not matched to a gene: 10. CDR3 DNA: TGTGCCAGCTCACCGCCCCGCGGACTAGCGGGGGCGGATGAGCAGTTCTTC. Encoded protein: CASSPPRGLAGADEQFF.

The chain couples TRBV6-1 to TRBJ1-1; 8 bases match TRBD1. The CDR3 contains 17 residues. Germline V gene lookup returns CDR1 MNHNS and CDR2 SASEGT. Trimming took 4 bases from V and 4 from J; bases not matched to a gene: 14. The CDR3 DNA follows: TGTGCCAGCAGTGGAACGGGACAGGAGGATTTTAGCACTGAAGCTTTCTTT. This encodes CASSGTGQEDFSTEAFF.

The J gene is TRBJ2-7, the V gene TRBV5-6; 7 nucleotides match TRBD1. This CDR3 region has 15 residues. CDR1 SGHDT and CDR2 YYEEEE come from the germline V gene. V lost 4 bases to trimming and J lost 0 bases; unmatched junction nucleotides: 7. DNA for the CDR3: TGTGCCAGCAGCCCGACAGGGCTGACCTCCTACGAGCAGTACTTC. Protein product: CASSPTGLTSYEQYF.

The chain has TRBV29-1 and TRBJ2-1; D is possibly TRBD2 (6 bases). This CDR3 is 13 amino acids long. The germline V gene has CDR1 SQVTM and CDR2 ANQGSEA. Trimming took off 7 bases at V and 4 bases at J, with 14 bases between the two ends. The CDR3 DNA sequence: TGCAGCGCGTCAGGGACTGGGTACAATGAGCAGTTCTTC. Protein: CSASGTGYNEQFF.

V gene TRBV7-9 combines with J gene TRBJ2-1; D not certain. Looked up from germline, CDR1 is SEHNR and CDR2 is FQNEAQ (reference sequence). The CDR3 has 13 residues. With 2 bases removed from V and 5 bases from J, the gap between germline ends came to 7 bases. The CDR3 DNA reads as TGTGCCAGCAGCTTAAGCAGTCACAATGAGCAGTTCTTC. It encodes CASSLSSHNEQFF. Looking up the rest from reference TRBV7-9 and TRBJ2-1 gives the full variable domain: DTGVSQNPRHKITKRGQNVTFRCDPISEHNRLYWYRQTLGQGPEFLTYFQNEAQLEKSRLLSDRFSAERPKGSFSTLEIQRTEQGDSAMYLCASSLSSHNEQFFGPGTRLTVL.

This clone showed up just a few times. The chain couples TRBV6-5 to TRBJ2-6, with 7 bases matching TRBD2. The germline gives CDR1 MNHEY, CDR2 SVGAGI. V lost 6 bases, J lost 2 bases, and 1 base stayed unmatched. The CDR3 has 14 amino acids. The CDR3 DNA reads as TGTGCCAGCAGCGGGACTACTGGGGCCAACGTCCTGACTTTC. Translation: CASSGTTGANVLTF.

The V gene is TRBV7-9, the J gene TRBJ1-2; D is ambiguous. Germline V gives CDR1 SEHNR, CDR2 FQNEAQ (reference sequence). CDR3 length: 14 amino acids. With 0 bases removed from V and 3 bases from J, the gap between germline ends came to 8 bases. The CDR3 protein is CASSLAVRDYGYTF. The CDR3 nucleotides read TGTGCCAGCAGCTTAGCCGTACGAGACTATGGCTACACCTTC.

This rearrangement joins TRBV6-5 to TRBJ2-1; weak D call: TRBD2 (6 bases). Germline loops: CDR1 MNHEY, CDR2 SVGAGI. There are 15 residues in the CDR3. V was cut by 6 bases and J by 0 bases, with 12 bases left in between. The CDR3 DNA sequence: TGTGCCAGCAGGTCGGGGGACCTCTCCTACAATGAGCAGTTCTTC. Translating it yields CASRSGDLSYNEQFF.

Remarks on this clone: A read error is possible here, since a much larger clone lies one base away. The sample holds other DNA sequences that translate to the same CDR3. This chain links TRBV4-1 with TRBJ2-6; D uncertain. Trimming pared 0 bases from V and 0 bases from J, leaving 6 bases between. The germline CDR1 and CDR2 sequences are MGHRA and YSYEKL. The CDR3 spans 16 residues. The chain's CDR3 is CASSQDTSSGANVLTF. In DNA form, the CDR3 reads TGCGCCAGCAGCCAAGATACCTCCTCTGGGGCCAACGTCCTGACTTTC.

This clone was picked up a small number of times. The chain links TRBV19 to TRBJ1-1, with no clear D. With 6 bases removed from V and 4 bases from J, the gap between germline ends came to 9 bases. The CDR3 consists of 12 residues. Germline V gene sequence: CDR1 LNHDA, CDR2 SQIVND (reference sequence). The CDR3 loop reads CASRGGSTEAFF. CDR3 in DNA: TGTGCCAGTAGGGGAGGGAGCACTGAAGCTTTCTTT.

This rearrangement joins TRBV13 to TRBJ1-2; D uncertain. The germline CDR1 and CDR2 sequences are PRHDT and FYEKMQ (reference sequence). V lost 1 base, J lost 4 bases, and 7 bases lay in between. This CDR3 spans 13 amino acids. CDR3 in DNA: TGTGCCAGCAGCTTAGAGCGGGGCTATGGCTACACCTTC. It is translated as CASSLERGYGYTF.

This clone has a handful of counts. This chain uses TRBV13 with TRBJ1-2; maybe TRBD1 (5 bases). The CDR3 sequence is 14 residues long. CDR1 PRHDT and CDR2 FYEKMQ come from the germline V gene (reference sequence). V lost 4 bases and J 2 bases, leaving 11 bases between the germline ends. The CDR3 is CASSYRDGNYGYTF. The DNA for the CDR3 is TGTGCCAGCAGCTACCGGGACGGGAACTATGGCTACACCTTC. The full variable domain, rest sourced from reference TRBV13 and TRBJ1-2, is AAGVIQSPRHLIKEKRETATLKCYPIPRHDTVYWYQQGPGQDPQFLISFYEKMQSDKGSIPDRFSAQQFSDYHSELNMSSLELGDSALYFCASSYRDGNYGYTFGSGTRLTVV.